Shown below are 12 T cell receptor beta chains from a single sample sequenced in a study of PD-L1 blockade in urothelial cancer. The protocol was immunoSEQ multiplex PCR, while the TCRdb copy is restricted to in-frame clones and leaves out a portion. The sample includes 35,000 to 45,000 clones, about 86% of them seen just once. The starting material was PBMCs, obtained around atezolizumab (anti-PD-L1) treatment. Receptors originate from a man aged 55-75 years with urothelial cancer.

This chain uses TRBV30 with TRBJ1-5; no definite D call. CDR1 is GTSNPN and CDR2 is SVGIG in the germline V gene (reference sequence). This CDR3 spans 14 amino acids. V lost 2 bases and J 0 bases, leaving 8 bases between the germline ends. CDR3 sequence (DNA): TGTGCCTGGAGTCCAGGATTTAGCAATCAGCCCCAGCATTTT. Translating gives CAWSPGFSNQPQHF.

This clone appeared once. This sequence joins TRBV27 and TRBJ2-3; TRBD1 agrees at 12 bases. The CDR3 is 16 residues long. Germline CDR1 MNHEY, CDR2 SMNVEV (reference sequence). The V gene end was trimmed by 2 bases and the J gene end by 1 base; junction bases not matched to a gene: 1. CDR3 nucleotide sequence: TGTGCCAGCAGTTTAGGGACAGGGGGCGGCACAGATACGCAGTATTTT. This translates into CASSLGTGGGTDTQYF.

This chain links TRBV11-1 with TRBJ1-2; no clear D. The CDR3 consists of 14 residues. The V end was cut by 5 bases, the J end by 8 bases, with 18 bases between. Germline V lookup: CDR1 SGHAT, CDR2 FQDESV (reference sequence). CDR3: CASSLTDSTIGYTF. The DNA for the CDR3 is TGTGCCAGCAGCCTGACGGATTCCACTATCGGCTACACCTTC.

The rearrangement links TRBV7-6 to TRBJ2-7, with TRBD1 identical over 7 bases. V dropped 5 bases and J dropped 0; count of bases not matched to a gene: 4. Looked up from germline, CDR1 is SGHVS and CDR2 is FNYEAQ. This CDR3 is built from 14 residues. The CDR3 spells CASSPQGPSYEQYF. The CDR3 region has the DNA TGTGCCAGCAGCCCACAGGGGCCCTCCTACGAGCAGTACTTC.

The chain carries TRBV10-3 and TRBJ1-5; D remains unclear. CDR1 ENHRY and CDR2 SYGVKD come from the germline V gene. The CDR3 length is 12 residues. Trimming cost V 6 bases and J 3 bases, with 6 bases left between them. The CDR3 DNA is TGTGCCATCAGCCAGGCCAATCAGCCCCAGCATTTT. It translates to CAISQANQPQHF.

The rearrangement links TRBV6-1 to TRBJ2-2; TRBD1 might be the D (6 bases). V lost 4 bases and J lost 6, with 18 bases in between. The germline V gene encodes CDR1 MNHNS and CDR2 SASEGT. This CDR3 spans 16 amino acids. This CDR3 reads CASSAISGVSSGELFF. The CDR3 region has the DNA TGTGCCAGCAGTGCCATATCAGGGGTTAGTTCCGGGGAGCTGTTTTTT.

V is TRBV29-1 and J is TRBJ1-1, with D unclear. Germline-derived CDR1 and CDR2 are SQVTM and ANQGSEA. Trimming stripped 5 bases from V and 5 bases from J, with 15 bases between. CDR3 length: 13 amino acids. CDR3 loop: CSVSTTGNTEAFF. The CDR3 DNA reads as TGCAGCGTTAGTACCACCGGGAATACTGAAGCTTTCTTT.

The chain employs TRBV5-1 and TRBJ2-2; the D gene is possibly TRBD2 (6 bases). This CDR3 has 15 residues. The germline V gene has CDR1 SGHRS and CDR2 YFSETQ. V lost 2 bases to trimming and J lost 2 bases, with 10 bases between them. CDR3 in amino acids: CASSLGRGNTGELFF. CDR3 nucleotides: TGCGCCAGCAGCTTAGGGCGGGGAAACACCGGGGAGCTGTTTTTT. The full variable domain, in which reference TRBV5-1 and TRBJ2-2 provide the parts outside the CDR3, is KAGVTQTPRYLIKTRGQQVTLSCSPISGHRSVSWYQQTPGQGLQFLFEYFSETQRNKGNFPGRFSGRQFSNSRSEMNVSTLELGDSALYLCASSLGRGNTGELFFGEGSRLTVL.

Of note for this clone: A junction end diverges from the germline sequence, so it may reflect a read error. The J gene is TRBJ2-4, the V gene TRBV28, with 16 bases lining up with TRBD2. Germline values: CDR1 MDHEN, CDR2 SYDVKM. The CDR3 has 16 amino acids. The CDR3 sequence is CASSSPGTSGGDSLDF. The CDR3 DNA reads as TGTGCCAGCAGCAGCCCTGGGACTAGCGGGGGGGATAGTTTGGACTTC.

This chain uses TRBV13 with TRBJ2-2; 7 bases line up with TRBD1. Germline trimming cut 3 bases from V and 8 bases from J; bases unmatched to any gene: 9. Germline CDR1 is PRHDT and CDR2 is FYEKMQ (reference sequence). This CDR3 has 15 amino acids. The CDR3 sequence is CASSFGTDTLGELFF. The CDR3 coding sequence is TGTGCCAGCAGCTTTGGGACAGACACCTTGGGGGAGCTGTTTTTT.

The chain carries TRBV7-6 and TRBJ1-3; 7 bases match TRBD1. This CDR3 is built from 13 residues. V trimming: 2 bases; J trimming: 11 bases; junction bases outside the gene matches: 6. CDR1 and CDR2 from the germline V gene are SGHVS and FNYEAQ. The CDR3 loop reads CASSLTEGAAIYF. In DNA form, the CDR3 reads TGTGCCAGCAGCTTAACCGAGGGGGCGGCCATATATTTT.

The chain recombines TRBV5-1 with TRBJ2-7; tentatively, D is TRBD2 (5 bases). The V gene lost 4 bases and the J gene lost 7 bases, with 12 bases spanning the gap. Germline V gives CDR1 SGHRS, CDR2 YFSETQ. The CDR3 extends over 12 amino acids. CDR3 bases: TGCGCCAGCAGCAGCCCCCGAGGGGAGCAGTACTTC. This translates into CASSSPRGEQYF.